This T cell receptor beta chain was retrieved from a study of cytomegalovirus exposure and HLA in healthy donors. Findings and caveats of the study: In a later analysis, TCR beta V- and J-gene trimming was associated with a missense DCLRE1C variant. There was a cluster of highly shared sequence variants that was likely a sequencing artifact.

In this sample, this clone turned up a few times. Its target is not known. This PCR relied on a set of 60 Vbeta primers and 13 Jbeta primers. Profiled with immunoSEQ multiplex PCR; TCRdb holds only in-frame clones, not every one. The sample contains tens of thousands of clones, 53% of which appear only once. Per the germline V gene, CDR1 is LGHNA and CDR2 is YSLEER. The length of the CDR3 is 16 residues. Trimming took off 2 bases at V and 7 bases at J, with 15 bases between the two ends. This sequence originates from a woman aged 40 to 50 in good health and CMV-seropositive. The sample comprised PBMCs. The chain is built from TRBV4-3 and TRBJ1-6; perhaps TRBD1 as D (5 bases). The DNA for the CDR3 is TGCGCCAGCAGCCAATCAAACGGTGGGGGGAATTCACCCCTCCACTTT. Its translation: CASSQSNGGGNSPLHF.